This entry describes one T cell receptor (beta chain). TCRdb reprocessed the 5' RACE reads, keeping one entry per CDR3 protein, no DNA. The repertoire shows around 450,000 distinct CDR3 sequences; the top ten hold 2.4%. The CDR3 runs to 14 residues. In germline, CDR1 is SGHTA, CDR2 FQGNSA. This entry is derived from a study of monozygotic twins with inflammatory bowel disease. Sequencing used blood. The source of this sequence is a human donor with ulcerative colitis or Crohn's disease, or a healthy co-twin of an affected twin (not recorded which). The chain uses TRBV7-2 and TRBJ2-6; TCRdb reports TRBD1, a call that lacks DNA to check it against. CDR3 sequence reads: CASSKGVGANVLTF. The full variable domain, in which reference TRBV7-2 and TRBJ2-6 provide the parts outside the CDR3, is GAGVSQSPSNKVTEKGKDVELRCDPISGHTALYWYRQSLGQGLEFLIYFQGNSAPDKSGLPSDRFSAERTGGSVSTLTIQRTQQEDSAVYLCASSKGVGANVLTFGAGSRLTVL.